This passage covers 2 T cell receptor beta chains from one sample sequenced in a study of cytomegalovirus exposure and HLA in healthy donors (dated by TCRdb to the late 2010s). Library method: the immunoSEQ multiplex PCR assay. For the multiplex PCR, a mixture combining 60 forward primers for TCR Vbeta segments and 13 reverse primers for TCR Jbeta segments was used. In TCRdb, the immuneACCESS table is reduced to in-frame sequences with V and J assigned. These tables do not hold every clone; where another copy was compared, an unresolved V gene accounts for under half, and the others remain unexplained. The sample table lists about 190,000 clones, more than 65% of them with a count of one. The top ten constitute 3.4% of the sample. Sequencing was carried out using PBMCs. Receptor source: a man between 40 and 49 years old in good health and CMV-seropositive.

The chain carries TRBV5-1 and TRBJ2-5; 7 bases are a match to TRBD1. This CDR3 contains 14 residues. CDR1 and CDR2 from the germline V gene are SGHRS and YFSETQ. V lost 5 bases, J lost 2 bases, and 6 bases stayed unmatched. The CDR3 spells CASSSGTAQETQYF. The CDR3 DNA reads as TGCGCCAGCAGTTCCGGGACAGCACAAGAGACCCAGTACTTC. The whole variable domain, remainder taken from reference TRBV5-1 and TRBJ2-5, is KAGVTQTPRYLIKTRGQQVTLSCSPISGHRSVSWYQQTPGQGLQFLFEYFSETQRNKGNFPGRFSGRQFSNSRSEMNVSTLELGDSALYLCASSSGTAQETQYFGPGTRLLVL.

The chain joins TRBV6-5 to TRBJ1-2; 10 positions agree with TRBD1. The CDR3 totals 15 residues. The germline V gene encodes CDR1 MNHEY and CDR2 SVGAGI. J was trimmed by 5 bases and V by 5 bases; bases with no gene match: 8. The CDR3 is CASSPGTGDRYGYTF. The CDR3 nucleotides read TGTGCCAGCAGTCCCGGGACAGGGGATAGGTATGGCTACACCTTC.